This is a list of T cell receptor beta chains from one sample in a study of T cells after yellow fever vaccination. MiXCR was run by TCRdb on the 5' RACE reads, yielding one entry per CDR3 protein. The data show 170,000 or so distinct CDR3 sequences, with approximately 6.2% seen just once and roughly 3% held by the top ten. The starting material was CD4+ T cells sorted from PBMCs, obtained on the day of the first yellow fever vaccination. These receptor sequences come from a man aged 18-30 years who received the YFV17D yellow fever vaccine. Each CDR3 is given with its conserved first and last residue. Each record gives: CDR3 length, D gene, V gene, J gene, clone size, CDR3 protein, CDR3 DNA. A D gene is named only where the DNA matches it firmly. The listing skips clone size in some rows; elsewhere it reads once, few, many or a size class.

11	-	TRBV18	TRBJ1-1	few	CATGGDTEAFF	TGTGCCACTGGGGGAGACACTGAAGCTTTCTTT
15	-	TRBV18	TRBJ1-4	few	CASSPYSGEDEKLFF	TGTGCCAGCTCACCGTACTCGGGGGAGGATGAAAAACTGTTTTTT
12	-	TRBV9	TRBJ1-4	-	CASSVAEGALFF	TGTGCCAGCAGCGTAGCAGAGGGTGCCCTGTTTTTT
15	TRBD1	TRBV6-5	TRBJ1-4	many	CASSYLGQYNEKLFF	TGTGCCAGCAGTTATCTGGGACAGTACAATGAAAAACTGTTTTTT
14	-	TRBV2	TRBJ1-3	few	CASSAGNSGNTIYF	TGTGCCAGCAGTGCAGGCAACTCTGGAAACACCATATATTTT
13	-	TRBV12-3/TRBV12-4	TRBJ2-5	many	CASSKNFQETQYF	TGTGCCAGCAGCAAGAATTTTCAAGAGACCCAGTACTTC
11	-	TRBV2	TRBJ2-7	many	CASSQGYEQYF	TGTGCCAGCTCACAGGGCTACGAGCAGTACTTC
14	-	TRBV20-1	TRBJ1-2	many	CSARPPPGDYGYTF	TGCAGTGCTAGACCCCCCCCGGGGGACTATGGCTACACCTTC
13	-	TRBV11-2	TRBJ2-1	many	CASSPGRYNEQFF	TGTGCCAGCAGCCCGGGACGTTACAATGAGCAGTTCTTC
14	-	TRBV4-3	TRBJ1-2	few	CASSQELLRGSYTF	TGCGCCAGCAGCCAAGAGTTGTTGCGAGGGAGCTACACCTTC
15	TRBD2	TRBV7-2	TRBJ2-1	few	CASNLPVAGGLEQFF	TGTGCCAGCAACCTTCCCGTAGCGGGGGGGCTGGAGCAGTTCTTC
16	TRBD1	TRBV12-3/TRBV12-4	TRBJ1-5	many	CASSTDREGGNQPQHF	TGTGCCAGCAGTACAGACAGGGAGGGGGGGAATCAGCCCCAGCATTTT
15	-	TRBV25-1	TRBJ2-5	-	CASSEFRGDWETQYF	TGTGCCAGCAGTGAATTCAGGGGTGACTGGGAGACCCAGTACTTC
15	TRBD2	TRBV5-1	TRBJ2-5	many	CASSLTGGVQETQYF	TGCGCCAGCAGCTTGACCGGGGGGGTTCAGGAGACCCAGTACTTC
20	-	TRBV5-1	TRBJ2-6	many	CASSPRSTGDIFSGANVLTF	TGCGCCAGCAGCCCCCGGTCTACAGGAGATATTTTCTCTGGGGCCAACGTCCTGACTTTC
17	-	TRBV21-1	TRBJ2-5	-	CASSLRRGLAGRETQYF	TGTGCCAGCAGCCTGCGCCGGGGACTAGCGGGGAGGGAGACCCAGTACTTC
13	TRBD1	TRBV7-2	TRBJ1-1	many	CASSTRQGTEAFF	TGTGCCAGCAGCACCCGACAGGGGACTGAAGCTTTCTTT
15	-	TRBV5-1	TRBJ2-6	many	CASSMPMTGANVLTF	TGCGCCAGCAGCATGCCGATGACTGGGGCCAACGTCCTGACTTTC
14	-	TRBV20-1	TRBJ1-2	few	CSARREGWDYGYTF	TGCAGTGCTAGGAGGGAGGGCTGGGACTATGGCTACACCTTC
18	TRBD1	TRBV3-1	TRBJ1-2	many	CASSRGGWGQDSNYGYTF	TGTGCCAGCAGCCGAGGGGGTTGGGGACAGGACTCTAACTATGGCTACACCTTC
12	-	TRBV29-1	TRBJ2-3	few	CSAGQSTDTQYF	TGCAGCGCCGGACAGAGCACAGATACGCAGTATTTT
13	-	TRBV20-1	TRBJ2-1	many	CSARQDPYNEQFF	TGCAGTGCTAGACAGGACCCCTACAATGAGCAGTTCTTC
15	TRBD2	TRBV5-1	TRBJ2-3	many	CASSPGLAATDTQYF	TGCGCCAGCAGCCCGGGACTAGCGGCCACAGATACGCAGTATTTT
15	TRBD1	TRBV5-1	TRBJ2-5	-	CASSYSGTGGETQYF	TGCGCCAGCAGCTATTCCGGGACAGGGGGAGAGACCCAGTACTTC
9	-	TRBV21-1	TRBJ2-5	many	CASSPLQYF	TGTGCCAGCAGCCCGCTCCAGTACTTC
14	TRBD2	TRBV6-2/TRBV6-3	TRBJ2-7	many	CASRSGGSSYEQYF	TGTGCCAGCAGGAGCGGGGGGTCTTCCTACGAGCAGTACTTC
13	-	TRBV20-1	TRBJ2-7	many	CSARGLLDYEQYF	TGCAGTGCTAGAGGACTTCTCGACTACGAGCAGTACTTC
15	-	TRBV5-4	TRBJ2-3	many	CASSLASTHTDTQYF	TGTGCCAGCAGCTTGGCGTCTACCCACACAGATACGCAGTATTTT
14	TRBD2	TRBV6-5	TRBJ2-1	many	CASSGTSGGMEQFF	TGTGCCAGCAGCGGGACTAGCGGTGGAATGGAGCAGTTCTTC
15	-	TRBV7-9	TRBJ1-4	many	CASSQGVATNEKLFF	TGTGCCAGCAGCCAAGGGGTTGCAACTAATGAAAAACTGTTTTTT
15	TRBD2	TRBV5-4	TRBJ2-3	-	CASRPGTSGTDTQYF	TGTGCCAGCAGACCCGGGACTAGCGGCACAGATACGCAGTATTTT
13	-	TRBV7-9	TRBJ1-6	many	CASSFSPGSPLHF	TGTGCCAGCAGCTTCTCACCGGGTTCACCCCTCCACTTT
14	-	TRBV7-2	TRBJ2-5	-	CASSLALLQETQYF	TGTGCCAGCAGCTTAGCGCTTTTACAAGAGACCCAGTACTTC
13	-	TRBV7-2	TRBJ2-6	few	CASSSPGANVLTF	TGTGCCAGCAGCTCCCCAGGGGCCAACGTCCTGACTTTC
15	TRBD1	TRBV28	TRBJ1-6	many	CASSSTTGVGSPLHF	TGTGCCAGCAGTTCCACGACAGGGGTAGGATCACCCCTCCACTTT
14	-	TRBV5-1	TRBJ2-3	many	CASSPLQGEDTQYF	TGCGCCAGCAGCCCCTTACAGGGAGAAGATACGCAGTATTTT
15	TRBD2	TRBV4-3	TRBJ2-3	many	CASSLGLAGADTQYF	TGCGCCAGCAGCCTGGGACTAGCGGGGGCAGATACGCAGTATTTT
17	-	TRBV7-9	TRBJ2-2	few	CASSFYISVANTGELFF	TGTGCCAGCAGCTTTTATATCTCGGTCGCGAACACCGGGGAGCTGTTTTTT
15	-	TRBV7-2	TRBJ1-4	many	CASSLAGARGEKLFF	TGTGCCAGCAGCTTAGCCGGGGCGCGGGGCGAAAAACTGTTTTTT
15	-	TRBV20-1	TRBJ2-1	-	CSAERPGRMHNEQFF	TGCAGTGCGGAAAGACCCGGCCGCATGCACAATGAGCAGTTCTTC
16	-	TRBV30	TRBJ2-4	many	CAWSSLRDSAKNIQYF	TGTGCCTGGAGTTCCCTAAGGGATAGCGCCAAAAACATTCAGTACTTC
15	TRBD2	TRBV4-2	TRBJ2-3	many	CASSQERGYTDTQYF	TGTGCCAGCAGCCAGGAGCGGGGGTACACAGATACGCAGTATTTT
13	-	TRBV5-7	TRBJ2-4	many	CARRGLAKNIQYF	TGTGCCAGGAGGGGTTTAGCCAAAAACATTCAGTACTTC
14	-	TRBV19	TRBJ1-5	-	CASSGRGGNQPQHF	TGTGCCAGTAGTGGTAGGGGCGGCAATCAGCCCCAGCATTTT
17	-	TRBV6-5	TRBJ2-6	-	CANSFGTSFSGANVLTF	TGTGCCAACAGTTTCGGGACTTCGTTCTCTGGGGCCAACGTCCTGACTTTC